Presented here are 5 T cell receptor beta chains from one specimen sequenced in a study of OX40 agonist ivuxolimab in advanced cancers. This table comes from immunoSEQ multiplex PCR, and its TCRdb copy is limited to in-frame clones, with some not included. The sample includes fewer than 40,000 clones, 65% to 80% seen only once; the top ten take approximately 11%. Sequencing used CD4+ or CD8+ T cells sorted from blood, obtained in a trial of the OX40 agonist ivuxolimab. These TCRs come from an adult with an advanced solid tumor such as melanoma, head and neck, liver or kidney cancer.

The J gene is TRBJ1-6, the V gene TRBV9; TRBD1 is a possible D gene (6 bases). V shed 0 bases and J shed 7 bases, with 11 bases lying between them. This CDR3 has 15 amino acids. From germline, CDR1 is SGDLS and CDR2 YYNGEE. CDR3 nucleotide sequence: TGTGCCAGCAGCGTAGACTACAGGGCAAATTCACCCCTCCACTTT. Its protein is CASSVDYRANSPLHF.

The chain couples TRBV5-8 to TRBJ1-2; TRBD1 aligns across 9 bases. The V gene end was trimmed by 4 bases and the J gene end by 6 bases; junction bases not matched to a gene: 1. Germline lookup yields CDR1 SGHTS and CDR2 YDEGEE. The CDR3 totals 12 residues. The CDR3 nucleotides read TGTGCCAGCAGCAGGACAGGGGATGGCTACACCTTC. Translated, it gives CASSRTGDGYTF. The whole variable domain, filled in from reference TRBV5-8 and TRBJ1-2, reads EAGVTQSPTHLIKTRGQQATLRCSPISGHTSVYWYQQALGLGLQFLLWYDEGEERNRGNFPPRFSGRQFPNYSSELNVNALELEDSALYLCASSRTGDGYTFGSGTRLTVV.

This chain links TRBV7-6 with TRBJ2-5, with TRBD1 identical over 7 bases. Trimming removed 5 bases from V and 6 bases from J; junction bases left unmatched: 6. This CDR3 has 13 residues. Germline CDR1 and CDR2: SGHVS and FNYEAQ. CDR3 in amino acids: CASSARGRQTQYF. CDR3 nucleotide sequence: TGTGCCAGCAGCGCAAGGGGGCGGCAGACCCAGTACTTC.

This chain uses TRBV5-6 with TRBJ2-3, with D possibly being TRBD1 (6 bases). The V and J ends lost 1 base and 0 bases respectively, with 9 bases between them. Germline V gives CDR1 SGHDT, CDR2 YYEEEE. This CDR3 spans 15 amino acids. CDR3 region: CASSLITGSTDTQYF. The CDR3 nucleotides are TGTGCCAGCAGCTTGATCACAGGGAGCACAGATACGCAGTATTTT.

The chain is built from TRBV5-5 and TRBJ2-7; TRBD1 aligns across 9 bases. V was pared by 4 bases and J by 6 bases, with 8 bases of the junction left unmatched. The length of the CDR3 is 14 residues. Germline CDR1 and CDR2: SGHKS and YYEKEE (reference sequence). The CDR3 nucleotides read TGTGCCAGCAGCGCCTGGGACAGGGCGGGCGAGCAGTACTTC. It codes for CASSAWDRAGEQYF.